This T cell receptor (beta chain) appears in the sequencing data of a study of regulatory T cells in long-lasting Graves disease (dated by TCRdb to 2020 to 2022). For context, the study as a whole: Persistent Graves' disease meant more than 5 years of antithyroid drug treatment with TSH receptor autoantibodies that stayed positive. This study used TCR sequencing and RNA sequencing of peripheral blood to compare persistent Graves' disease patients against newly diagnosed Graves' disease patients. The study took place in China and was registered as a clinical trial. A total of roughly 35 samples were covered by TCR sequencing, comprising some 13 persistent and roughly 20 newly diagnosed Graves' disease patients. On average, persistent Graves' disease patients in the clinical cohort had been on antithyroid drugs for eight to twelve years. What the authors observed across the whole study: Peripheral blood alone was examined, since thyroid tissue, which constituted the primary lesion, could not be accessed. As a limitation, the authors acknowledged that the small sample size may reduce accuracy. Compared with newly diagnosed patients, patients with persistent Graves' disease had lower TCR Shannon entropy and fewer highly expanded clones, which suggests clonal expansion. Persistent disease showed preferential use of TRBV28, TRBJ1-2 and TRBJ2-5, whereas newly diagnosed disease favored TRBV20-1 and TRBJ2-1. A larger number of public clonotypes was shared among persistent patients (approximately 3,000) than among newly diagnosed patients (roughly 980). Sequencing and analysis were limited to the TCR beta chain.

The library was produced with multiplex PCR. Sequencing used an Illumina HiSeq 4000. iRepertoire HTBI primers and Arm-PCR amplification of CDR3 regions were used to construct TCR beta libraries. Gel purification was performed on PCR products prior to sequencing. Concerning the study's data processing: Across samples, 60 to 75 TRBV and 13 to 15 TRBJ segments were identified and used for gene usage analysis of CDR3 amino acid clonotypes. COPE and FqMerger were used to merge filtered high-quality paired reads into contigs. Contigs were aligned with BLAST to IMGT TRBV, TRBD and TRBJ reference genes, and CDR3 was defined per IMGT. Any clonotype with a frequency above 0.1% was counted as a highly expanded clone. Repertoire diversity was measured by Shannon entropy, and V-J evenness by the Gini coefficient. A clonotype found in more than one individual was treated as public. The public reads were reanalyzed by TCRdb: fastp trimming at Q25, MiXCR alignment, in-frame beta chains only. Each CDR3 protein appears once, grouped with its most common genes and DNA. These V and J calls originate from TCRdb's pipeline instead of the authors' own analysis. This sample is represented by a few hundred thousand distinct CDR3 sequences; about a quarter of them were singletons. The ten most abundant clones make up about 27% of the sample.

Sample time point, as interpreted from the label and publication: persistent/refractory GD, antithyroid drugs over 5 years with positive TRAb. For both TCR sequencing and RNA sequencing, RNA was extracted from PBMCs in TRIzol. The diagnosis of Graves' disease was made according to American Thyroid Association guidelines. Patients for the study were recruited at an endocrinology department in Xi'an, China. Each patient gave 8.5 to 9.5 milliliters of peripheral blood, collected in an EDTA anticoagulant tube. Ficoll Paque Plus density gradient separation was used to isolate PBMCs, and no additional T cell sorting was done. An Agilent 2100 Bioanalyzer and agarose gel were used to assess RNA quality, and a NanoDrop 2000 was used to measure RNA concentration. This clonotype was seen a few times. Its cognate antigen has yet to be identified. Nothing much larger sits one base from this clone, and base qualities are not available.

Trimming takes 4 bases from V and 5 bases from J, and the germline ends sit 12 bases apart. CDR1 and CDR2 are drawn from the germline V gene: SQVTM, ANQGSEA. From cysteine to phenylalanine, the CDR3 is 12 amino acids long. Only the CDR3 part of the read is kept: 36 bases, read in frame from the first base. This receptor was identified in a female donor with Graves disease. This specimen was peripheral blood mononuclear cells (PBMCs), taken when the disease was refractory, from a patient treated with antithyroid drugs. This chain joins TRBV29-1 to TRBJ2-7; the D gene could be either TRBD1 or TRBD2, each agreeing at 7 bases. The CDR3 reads CSVAGGGDEQYF. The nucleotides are TGCAGCGTTGCAGGGGGAGGGGACGAGCAGTACTTC.